Reported below is one TCR beta chain. The PCR contained 60 Vbeta and 13 Jbeta primers. Measured with immunoSEQ multiplex PCR; TCRdb has only the in-frame clones, and not every one. The data contain 95,000 or so clones, approximately 80% of them singletons. CDR1 and CDR2 from the germline V gene are SEHNR and FQNEAQ (reference sequence). The length of the CDR3 is 15 residues. V lost 1 base to trimming and J lost 4 bases, with 13 bases between them. The entry originates in a study of cytomegalovirus exposure and HLA in healthy donors. The sequence was collected from a woman in her 70s in good health and CMV-seropositive. V gene TRBV7-9 combines with J gene TRBJ1-1; TRBD1 is a possible D gene (6 bases). The sample was PBMCs. CDR3 DNA sequence: TGTGCCAGCAGCTTAGTTTCAGGGGCAGGCACTGAAGCTTTCTTT. It codes for CASSLVSGAGTEAFF.